This entry lists 2 T cell receptor beta chains sequenced from one sample in a study of metastatic and nonmetastatic thyroid tumors. TCRdb redid the clone calls on the PCR reads using MiXCR. Among about 14,000 clones listed, 23% were seen once. Treatment of any kind had been given to no patient before thyroid surgery. Sequenced sample: blood. These receptors originate from a female donor with papillary thyroid cancer or a benign thyroid nodule (not recorded which). Some clones in this sample may be carry-over from other donors' samples.

By frequency in the sample, this clone is medium-sized. This rearrangement joins TRBV19 to TRBJ1-2, with TRBD1 matching 9 bases. The V segment lost 6 bases and the J segment 4 bases; nucleotides outside the gene matches: 6. The length of the CDR3 is 14 residues. Germline CDR1 is LNHDA and CDR2 is SQIVND (reference sequence). In DNA, the CDR3 is TGTGCCAGTAGCGAGACAGGGGGACCCTATGGCTACACCTTC. It codes for CASSETGGPYGYTF.

The chain couples TRBV4-1 to TRBJ1-2, with 9 bases fitting TRBD1. The junction had 7 bases not matched to a gene; V was cut back by 4 bases and J by 1 base. Germline CDR1 and CDR2: MGHRA and YSYEKL. This CDR3 comprises 16 residues. The CDR3 nucleotides read TGCGCCAGCAGCCGGTCCGGGACAGGGCTTAACTATGGCTACACCTTC. Its protein is CASSRSGTGLNYGYTF.